The 27 T cell receptor beta chains presented below share a single source sample, sequenced in a study of technical replicates of blood from a few donors. Assay used: immunoSEQ multiplex PCR; TCRdb lists only in-frame clones, some missing. The repertoire holds roughly 76,000 clones, with approximately 91% as singletons. Sequences were obtained from T cells isolated from PBMCs. These receptors originate from a human donor in good health. Some clones in this sample may be carry-over from other donors' samples.

The chain joins TRBV19 to TRBJ2-2, with D possibly matching TRBD1 (5 bases). This CDR3 has 15 amino acids. Trimming pared 5 bases from V and 5 bases from J, leaving 15 bases between. Germline V gene lookup returns CDR1 LNHDA and CDR2 SQIVND (reference sequence). The CDR3 DNA is TGTGCCAGTAGTCAAAATTGGGGCTTTACCGGGGAGCTGTTTTTT. It specifies CASSQNWGFTGELFF.

The chain uses TRBV27 and TRBJ1-5, with unresolved D. Trimming stripped 5 bases from V and 3 bases from J, with 11 bases between. The CDR3 loop spans 14 amino acids. Germline loops: CDR1 MNHEY, CDR2 SMNVEV (reference sequence). This CDR3 reads CASSPREFNQPQHF. The CDR3 bases are TGTGCCAGCAGTCCTCGGGAGTTCAATCAGCCCCAGCATTTT.

This chain connects TRBV6-5 to TRBJ1-1; 7 bases are a match to TRBD1. This CDR3 has 13 amino acids. CDR1 and CDR2 (germline): MNHEY, SVGAGI. With 3 bases clipped from V and 7 bases from J, the junction kept 5 bases outside the gene matches. CDR3 sequence reads: CASSYGQAHEAFF. As DNA, the CDR3 is TGTGCCAGCAGTTATGGACAGGCGCATGAAGCTTTCTTT.

This clone was seen a single time. The chain recombines TRBV27 with TRBJ2-7; a weak D match, TRBD2 (6 bases). Germline V CDR1 and CDR2: MNHEY, SMNVEV (reference sequence). V gave up 8 bases and J gave up 7 bases, with 21 bases separating them. This CDR3 is built from 14 residues. CDR3 nucleotides: TGTGCCAGCCTCGCAGCGGGCTACCTGGGGGAGCAGTACTTC. Its translation is CASLAAGYLGEQYF.

The chain is built from TRBV11-2 and TRBJ2-5; D gene ambiguous. This CDR3 comprises 14 residues. Germline CDR1 and CDR2: SGHAT and FQNNGV. V dropped 0 bases and J dropped 1 base, with 6 bases sitting between them. In DNA form, the CDR3 reads TGTGCCAGCAGCTTAGATTGGGCCCAAGAGACCCAGTACTTC. Its translation: CASSLDWAQETQYF.

CDR3 residues: CASSTLAWEQFF. In DNA form, the CDR3 reads TGTGCCAGCAGTACCCTCGCGTGGGAGCAGTTCTTC. This sequence joins TRBV6-6 and TRBJ2-1; D gene unclear. The CDR3 is 12 residues long. Trimming took 5 bases from V and 10 from J, leaving 12 bases between them. Germline CDR1 MNHNY, CDR2 SVGAGI (reference sequence).

This chain joins TRBV30 and TRBJ1-1; TRBD1 is a possible D gene (5 bases). V was pared by 7 bases and J by 6 bases, with 12 bases between. CDR1 and CDR2 (germline): GTSNPN, SVGIG (reference sequence). The CDR3 spans 11 residues. DNA for the CDR3: TGTGCCTTCTGGACGGGGGCTGAAGCTTTCTTT. Translation: CAFWTGAEAFF. Looking up the rest from reference TRBV30 and TRBJ1-1 gives the full variable domain: SQTIHQWPATLVQPVGSPLSLECTVEGTSNPNLYWYRQAAGRGLQLLFYSVGIGQISSEVPQNLSASRPQDRQFILSSKKLLLSDSGFYLCAFWTGAEAFFGQGTRLTVV.

The chain combines TRBV14 with TRBJ2-5, with 10 bases lining up with TRBD2. Per germline, CDR1 SGHDN and CDR2 FVKESK. V lost 4 bases, J lost 1 base, and 3 bases stayed unmatched. This CDR3 is built from 15 residues. CDR3 amino acids: CASSRGLAVQETQYF. CDR3 coding DNA: TGTGCCAGCAGCCGTGGACTAGCGGTCCAAGAGACCCAGTACTTC. Full variable domain (missing parts from reference TRBV14 and TRBJ2-5): EAGVTQFPSHSVIEKGQTVTLRCDPISGHDNLYWYRRVMGKEIKFLLHFVKESKQDESGMPNNRFLAERTGGTYSTLKVQPAELEDSGVYFCASSRGLAVQETQYFGPGTRLLVL.

The chain carries TRBV29-1 and TRBJ1-5; the D is unclear. The CDR3 extends over 15 amino acids. V was cut by 2 bases and J by 1 base, with 12 bases left in between. Germline V gene lookup returns CDR1 SQVTM and CDR2 ANQGSEA. CDR3 residues: CSVEITGESNQPQHF. The CDR3 DNA reads as TGCAGCGTTGAAATTACCGGGGAGAGCAATCAGCCCCAGCATTTT.

The chain links TRBV10-3 to TRBJ2-1; 8 nucleotides line up with TRBD2. CDR3 length: 15 residues. The germline V gene encodes CDR1 ENHRY and CDR2 SYGVKD. The ends lost 11 bases at V and 9 bases at J; junction bases unmatched: 18. The CDR3 DNA reads TGTGCCGCCTATCAGCAAGCGGGAGAATGGGGTGAGCAGTTCTTC. Residues: CAAYQQAGEWGEQFF.

The rearrangement joins TRBV30 to TRBJ2-2; no clear D. V dropped 2 bases and J dropped 5 bases, with 9 bases sitting between them. The CDR3 has 13 residues. The germline gives CDR1 GTSNPN, CDR2 SVGIG (reference sequence). The CDR3 nucleotides read TGTGCCTGGAGTCAACTCGTGACCGGGGAGCTGTTTTTT. It is translated as CAWSQLVTGELFF.

V and J are TRBV5-4 and TRBJ1-2; D not resolved. The CDR3 is 12 amino acids. Trimming removed 4 bases from V and 2 bases from J, with 6 bases in between. The germline gives CDR1 SGHNT, CDR2 YYREEE (reference sequence). The CDR3 coding sequence is TGTGCCAGCAGCGTCCTAAACTATGGCTACACCTTC. Its protein product is CASSVLNYGYTF. Variable domain in full (rest from reference TRBV5-4 and TRBJ1-2): ETGVTQSPTHLIKTRGQQVTLRCSSQSGHNTVSWYQQALGQGPQFIFQYYREEENGRGNFPPRFSGLQFPNYSSELNVNALELDDSALYLCASSVLNYGYTFGSGTRLTVV.

J is TRBJ1-2 and V is TRBV9, with TRBD1 matching 7 bases. The CDR3 sequence is 13 residues long. With V trimmed by 0 bases and J by 4 bases, 0 bases remained unmatched. In germline, CDR1 is SGDLS, CDR2 YYNGEE. The chain's CDR3 is CASSVAGGYGYTF. For the CDR3, the DNA is TGTGCCAGCAGCGTAGCAGGGGGCTATGGCTACACCTTC.

The chain carries TRBV5-4 and TRBJ1-1; D is unresolved. CDR1 and CDR2 from the germline V gene are SGHNT and YYREEE (reference sequence). V lost 6 bases, J lost 2 bases, and 14 bases lay in between. This CDR3 is 14 amino acids long. The CDR3: CASKKDSINTEAFF. CDR3 sequence (DNA): TGTGCCAGCAAAAAGGACTCTATCAACACTGAAGCTTTCTTT.

The rearrangement links TRBV5-1 to TRBJ1-4; 7 bases fit TRBD1. The trim removed 0 bases at V and 5 bases at J, leaving 4 bases unmatched. CDR1 and CDR2 (germline): SGHRS, YFSETQ. The length of the CDR3 is 15 residues. Here the CDR3 reads CASSLGDSPNEKLFF. The CDR3 coding sequence is TGCGCCAGCAGCTTGGGGGACAGCCCAAATGAAAAACTGTTTTTT.

Here the CDR3 DNA reads TGTGCCAGCAGGGACGGTAGGGGTGAGCAGTTCTTC. This encodes CASRDGRGEQFF. The rearrangement joins TRBV6-6 to TRBJ2-1; TRBD1 is a possible D gene (5 bases). The V gene's germline CDR1 is MNHNY and CDR2 SVGAGI (reference sequence). Deletions cut 6 bases from V and 9 bases from J, with 12 bases between. The CDR3 loop spans 12 amino acids.

The V gene is TRBV28, the J gene TRBJ2-7, with TRBD2 matching 8 bases. V was clipped by 6 bases and J by 2 bases; unmatched bases: 6. Germline assignment: CDR1 MDHEN and CDR2 SYDVKM. The CDR3 spans 14 residues. The CDR3 DNA is TGTGCCAGCAGATTTAGCGGGAACACCTACGAGCAGTACTTC. Translation gives CASRFSGNTYEQYF.

The chain recombines TRBV5-6 with TRBJ1-2; no firm D call. Trimming cost V 9 bases and J 1 base, with 10 bases left between them. The CDR3 sequence is 12 residues long. In germline, CDR1 is SGHDT, CDR2 YYEEEE. The CDR3 here is CATGRDNYGYTF. In DNA form, the CDR3 reads TGTGCCACTGGTCGGGATAACTATGGCTACACCTTC.

The CDR3 sequence: CASSLAGYTDTQYF. The CDR3 DNA is TGTGCCAGCAGCTTAGCGGGATATACAGATACGCAGTATTTT. The rearrangement uses TRBV5-4 and TRBJ2-3; 7 nucleotides match TRBD2. The germline V gene encodes CDR1 SGHNT and CDR2 YYREEE (reference sequence). J lost 3 bases, V lost 2 bases, and 3 bases had no gene match. This CDR3 contains 14 residues.

V usage is TRBV7-9 and J usage is TRBJ2-1, with no clear D. Germline V gene sequence: CDR1 SEHNR, CDR2 FQNEAQ (reference sequence). The V end was cut by 6 bases, the J end by 4 bases, with 7 bases between. The CDR3 is made up of 12 amino acids. CDR3 nucleotides: TGTGCCAGCAGGGCTGCATACAATGAGCAGTTCTTC. This translates into CASRAAYNEQFF.

This clone was seen once. The chain employs TRBV5-1 and TRBJ2-7; a weak D match, TRBD1 (5 bases). CDR1 is SGHRS and CDR2 is YFSETQ in the germline V gene. CDR3 length: 14 residues. V dropped 0 bases and J dropped 6 bases, with 13 bases sitting between them. The chain's CDR3 is CASSLGFRVSEQYF. The CDR3, as DNA: TGCGCCAGCAGCTTGGGTTTCAGGGTTTCCGAGCAGTACTTC.

This chain uses TRBV30 with TRBJ1-2; D may be TRBD1 (6 bases). The CDR3 totals 14 residues. The germline V gene encodes CDR1 GTSNPN and CDR2 SVGIG (reference sequence). V gave up 4 bases and J gave up 4 bases, with 16 bases separating them. The CDR3 DNA reads TGTGCCTGGACTTTTAACAGGGTTAGCTATGGCTACACCTTC. Protein sequence: CAWTFNRVSYGYTF. Combining the CDR3 with reference TRBV30 and TRBJ1-2 gives the whole variable domain SQTIHQWPATLVQPVGSPLSLECTVEGTSNPNLYWYRQAAGRGLQLLFYSVGIGQISSEVPQNLSASRPQDRQFILSSKKLLLSDSGFYLCAWTFNRVSYGYTFGSGTRLTVV.

This chain uses TRBV27 with TRBJ2-7; 7 bases are a match to TRBD1. The V segment lost 3 bases and the J segment 9 bases; nucleotides outside the gene matches: 17. This CDR3 comprises 16 residues. Germline CDR1 is MNHEY and CDR2 is SMNVEV (reference sequence). CDR3 sequence: CASSFFPKGAGEGQYF. Written as DNA, the CDR3 is TGTGCCAGCAGTTTCTTCCCCAAGGGGGCAGGGGAAGGGCAGTACTTC.

Remarks on this clone: This specimen includes other DNA sequences encoding the same CDR3. V usage is TRBV9 and J usage is TRBJ2-7, with D tentatively TRBD2 (5 bases). Germline V gives CDR1 SGDLS, CDR2 YYNGEE. The CDR3 consists of 14 residues. V was trimmed by 0 bases and J by 2 bases, leaving 9 bases between them. For the CDR3, the DNA is TGTGCCAGCAGCGTAGGAGGGAGCACCTACGAGCAGTACTTC. Protein: CASSVGGSTYEQYF.

V and J are TRBV29-1 and TRBJ1-1; 7 nucleotides match TRBD1. The junction had 17 bases not matched to a gene; V was cut back by 7 bases and J by 6 bases. The CDR3 is made up of 15 amino acids. CDR1 SQVTM and CDR2 ANQGSEA come from the germline V gene. CDR3 region: CSALHDREKTPEAFF. CDR3 coding DNA: TGCAGCGCCCTACACGACAGGGAGAAAACCCCTGAAGCTTTCTTT.

This chain joins TRBV19 and TRBJ2-7, with 7 bases identical to TRBD1. The V gene end was trimmed by 3 bases and the J gene end by 3 bases; junction bases not matched to a gene: 2. The CDR3 length is 13 residues. Germline V CDR1 and CDR2: LNHDA, SQIVND (reference sequence). The CDR3 bases are TGTGCCAGTAGTATCCAGGGGGACTACGAGCAGTACTTC. It encodes CASSIQGDYEQYF.

The J gene is TRBJ2-1, the V gene TRBV7-8; TRBD2 matches 12 bases. The CDR3 is 15 residues long. The germline CDR1 and CDR2 sequences are SGHVS and FQNEAQ. Germline trimming cut 5 bases from V and 4 bases from J; bases unmatched to any gene: 3. CDR3 residues: CASSLTSGGYNEQFF. The CDR3 bases are TGTGCCAGCAGCCTGACTAGCGGGGGTTACAATGAGCAGTTCTTC.